Included here is one T cell receptor (beta chain) sequence, with context. What this receptor recognizes is not known. No much larger clone is present one base from it, and per-base qualities are unavailable. Receptor amplification or capture employed the immunoSEQ multiplex PCR assay. This is the immuneACCESS table as TCRdb keeps it, with only in-frame sequences that have V and J called. A part of the clones is gone; compared with another copy, unresolved V genes explain less than half, and the rest is unexplained. This sample lists approximately 25,000 clones; about 83% were detected once. The leading ten clones occupy around 20% of the sample. The sample comes from a study of PD-1 blockade in mismatch repair-deficient tumors (dated by TCRdb to about 2017). Context from the whole study: The trial enrolled 65 to 100 consecutive patients with 12 mismatch repair-deficient cancer types between late 2013 and late 2016, all previously treated and progressing. Tumor-associated T cell clones in the peripheral blood of patients responding to PD-1 blockade were tracked using deep sequencing of TCR CDR3 regions.

What the research found in general, with its limitations: After pembrolizumab, tumor-resident clones, which were often undetectable in blood before treatment, expanded rapidly and then contracted, generally ahead of radiologic responses.

The time point label corresponds to: peripheral blood 12 weeks after first pembrolizumab dose. Mismatch repair deficiency in every enrolled patient was established by polymerase chain reaction or immunohistochemistry. A few patients who responded to pembrolizumab therapy underwent TCR sequencing. The phase II trial prospectively tested pembrolizumab PD-1 blockade in advanced mismatch repair-deficient cancers regardless of tissue of origin. Peripheral blood T cell samples were serially collected before and at multiple times after PD-1 blockade was started. Blood sampling times were reported as weeks after the first pembrolizumab dose. Sequenced here: peripheral blood, sampled 12 weeks after starting pembrolizumab. The receptor was derived from an adult with mismatch repair-deficient cancer.

The DNA reads as follows: TGCGCCAGCAGGGGACAGGGCCCCTGTCACTACACCCGGGGCATTCAGTACTTC. The encoded protein is CASRGQGPCHYTRGIQYF. The sequence links TRBV10-1 to TRBJ2-4, with 9 junctional bases fitting TRBD1. Compared with germline, V lacks 6 bases and J lacks 9 bases; bases without a gene match: 21. CDR1 and CDR2 are drawn from the germline V gene (reference sequence): WNHNN, SYGVQD. Counted from cysteine to phenylalanine, this CDR3 has 18 amino acids. Only the CDR3 DNA stays, 54 bases, in frame from base 1.